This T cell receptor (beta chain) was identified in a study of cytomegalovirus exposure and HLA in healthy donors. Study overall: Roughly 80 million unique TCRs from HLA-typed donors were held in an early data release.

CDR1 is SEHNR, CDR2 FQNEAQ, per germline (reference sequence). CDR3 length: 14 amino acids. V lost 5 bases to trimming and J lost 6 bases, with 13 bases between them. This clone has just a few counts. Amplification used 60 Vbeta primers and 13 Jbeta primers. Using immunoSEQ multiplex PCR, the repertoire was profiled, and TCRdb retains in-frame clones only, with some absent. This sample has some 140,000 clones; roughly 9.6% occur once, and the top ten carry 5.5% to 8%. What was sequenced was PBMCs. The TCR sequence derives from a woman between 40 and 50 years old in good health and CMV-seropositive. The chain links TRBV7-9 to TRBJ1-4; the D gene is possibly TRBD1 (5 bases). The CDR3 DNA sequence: TGTGCCAGCAGCCTAGGGGCTGCTGATGAAAAACTGTTTTTT. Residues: CASSLGAADEKLFF.